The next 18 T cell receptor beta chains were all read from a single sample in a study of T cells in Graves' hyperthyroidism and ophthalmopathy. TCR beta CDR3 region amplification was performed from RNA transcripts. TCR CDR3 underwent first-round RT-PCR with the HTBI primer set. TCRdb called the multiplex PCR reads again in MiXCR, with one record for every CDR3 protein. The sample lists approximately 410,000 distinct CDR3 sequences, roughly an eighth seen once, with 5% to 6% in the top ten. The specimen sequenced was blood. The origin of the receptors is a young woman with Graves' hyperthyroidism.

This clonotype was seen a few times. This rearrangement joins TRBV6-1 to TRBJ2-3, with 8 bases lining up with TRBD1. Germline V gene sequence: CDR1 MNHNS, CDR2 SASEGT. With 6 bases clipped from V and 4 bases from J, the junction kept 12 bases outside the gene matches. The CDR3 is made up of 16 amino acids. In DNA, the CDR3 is TGTGCCAGCAGCCGTGTGACAGGGGTTGGAGCAGATACGCAGTATTTT. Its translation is CASSRVTGVGADTQYF.

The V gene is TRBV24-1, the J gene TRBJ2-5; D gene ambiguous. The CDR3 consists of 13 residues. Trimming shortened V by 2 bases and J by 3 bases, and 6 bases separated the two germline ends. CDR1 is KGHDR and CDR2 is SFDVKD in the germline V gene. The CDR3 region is CATSDSLEETQYF. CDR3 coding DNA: TGTGCCACCAGTGATTCCCTAGAAGAGACCCAGTACTTC.

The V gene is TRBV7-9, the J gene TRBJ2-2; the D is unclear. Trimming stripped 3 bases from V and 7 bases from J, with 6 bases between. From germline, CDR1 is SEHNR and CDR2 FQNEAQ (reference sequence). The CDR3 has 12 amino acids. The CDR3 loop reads CASSLDVGELFF. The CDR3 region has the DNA TGTGCCAGCAGCTTGGACGTCGGGGAGCTGTTTTTT. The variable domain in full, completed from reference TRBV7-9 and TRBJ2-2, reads DTGVSQNPRHKITKRGQNVTFRCDPISEHNRLYWYRQTLGQGPEFLTYFQNEAQLEKSRLLSDRFSAERPKGSFSTLEIQRTEQGDSAMYLCASSLDVGELFFGEGSRLTVL.

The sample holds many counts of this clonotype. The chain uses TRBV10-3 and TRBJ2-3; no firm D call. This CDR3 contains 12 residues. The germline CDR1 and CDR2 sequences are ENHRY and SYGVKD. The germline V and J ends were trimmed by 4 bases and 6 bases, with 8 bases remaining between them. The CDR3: CAISGAEDTQYF. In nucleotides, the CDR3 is TGTGCCATCAGTGGAGCAGAGGATACGCAGTATTTT.

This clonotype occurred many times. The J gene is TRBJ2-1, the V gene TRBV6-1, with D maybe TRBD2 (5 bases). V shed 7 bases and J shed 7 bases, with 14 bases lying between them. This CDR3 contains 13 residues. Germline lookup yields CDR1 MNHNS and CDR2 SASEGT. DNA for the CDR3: TGTGCCAGCAACAAAGAGGGCCTGAATGAGCAGTTCTTC. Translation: CASNKEGLNEQFF.

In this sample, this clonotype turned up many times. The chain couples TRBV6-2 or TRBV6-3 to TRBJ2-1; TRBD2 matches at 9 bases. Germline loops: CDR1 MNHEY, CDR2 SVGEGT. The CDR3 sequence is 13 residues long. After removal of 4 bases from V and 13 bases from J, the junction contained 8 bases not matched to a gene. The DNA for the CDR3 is TGTGCCAGCAGTTCCAGCGGGGGACTAGCCCAGTTCTTC. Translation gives CASSSSGGLAQFF.

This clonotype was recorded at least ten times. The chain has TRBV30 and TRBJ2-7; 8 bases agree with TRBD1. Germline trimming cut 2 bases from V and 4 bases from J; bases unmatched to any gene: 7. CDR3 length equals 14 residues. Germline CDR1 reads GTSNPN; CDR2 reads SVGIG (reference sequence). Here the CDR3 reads CAWSIGQGAYEQYF. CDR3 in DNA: TGTGCCTGGAGTATTGGACAGGGAGCTTACGAGCAGTACTTC.

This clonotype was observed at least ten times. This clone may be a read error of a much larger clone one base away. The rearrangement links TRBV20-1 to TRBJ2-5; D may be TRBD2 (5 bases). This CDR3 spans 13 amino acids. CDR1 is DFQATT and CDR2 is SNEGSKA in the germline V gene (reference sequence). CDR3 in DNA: TGCAGTACTAGAGACAACTACCAAGAGACCCAGTACTTC. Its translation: CSTRDNYQETQYF.

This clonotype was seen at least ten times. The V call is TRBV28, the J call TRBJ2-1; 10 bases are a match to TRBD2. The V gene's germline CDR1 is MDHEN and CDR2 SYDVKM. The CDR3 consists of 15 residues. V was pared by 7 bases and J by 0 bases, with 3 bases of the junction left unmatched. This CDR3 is CASTPSGSSYNEQFF. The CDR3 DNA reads TGTGCCAGCACTCCTAGCGGGAGCTCCTACAATGAGCAGTTCTTC. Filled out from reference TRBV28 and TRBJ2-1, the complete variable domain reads DVKVTQSSRYLVKRTGEKVFLECVQDMDHENMFWYRQDPGLGLRLIYFSYDVKMKEKGDIPEGYSVSREKKERFSLILESASTNQTSMYLCASTPSGSSYNEQFFGPGTRLTVL.

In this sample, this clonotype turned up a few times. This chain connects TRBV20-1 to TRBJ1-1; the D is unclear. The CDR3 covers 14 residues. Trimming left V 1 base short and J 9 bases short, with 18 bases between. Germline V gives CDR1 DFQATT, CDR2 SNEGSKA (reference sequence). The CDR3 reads CSARASGWQSKAFF. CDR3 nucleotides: TGCAGTGCTAGAGCGTCAGGCTGGCAATCAAAAGCTTTCTTT.

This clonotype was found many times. The CDR3 reads CASSEDREETQYF. For the CDR3, the DNA is TGTGCCAGCAGTGAGGACAGGGAGGAGACCCAGTACTTC. The chain has TRBV2 and TRBJ2-5; TRBD1 agrees at 8 bases. Germline-derived CDR1 and CDR2 are SNHLY and FYNNEI. The CDR3 is 13 amino acids. V was clipped by 3 bases and J by 5 bases; unmatched bases: 2.

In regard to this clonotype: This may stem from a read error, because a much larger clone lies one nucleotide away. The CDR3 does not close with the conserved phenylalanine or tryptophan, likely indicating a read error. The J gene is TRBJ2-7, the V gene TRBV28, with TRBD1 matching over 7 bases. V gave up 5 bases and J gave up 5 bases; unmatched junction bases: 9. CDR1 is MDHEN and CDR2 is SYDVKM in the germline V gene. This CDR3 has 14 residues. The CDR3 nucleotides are TGTGCCAGCAGTACAAGGGACAGCACCCACGAGCAGTACCTC. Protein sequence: CASSTRDSTHEQYL.

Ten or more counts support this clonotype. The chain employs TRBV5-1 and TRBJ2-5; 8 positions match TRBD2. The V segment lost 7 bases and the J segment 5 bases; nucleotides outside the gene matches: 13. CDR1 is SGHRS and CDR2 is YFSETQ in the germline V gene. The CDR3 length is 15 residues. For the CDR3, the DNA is TGCGCCAGCGCCCAGAGCGGGAGATCTGGGGAGACCCAGTACTTC. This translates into CASAQSGRSGETQYF.

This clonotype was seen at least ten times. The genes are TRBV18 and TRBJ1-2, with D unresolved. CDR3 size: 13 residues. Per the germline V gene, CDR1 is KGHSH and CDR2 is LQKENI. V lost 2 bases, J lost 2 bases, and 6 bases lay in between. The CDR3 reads CASSPTENYGYTF. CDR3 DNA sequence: TGTGCCAGCTCACCAACGGAAAACTATGGCTACACCTTC.

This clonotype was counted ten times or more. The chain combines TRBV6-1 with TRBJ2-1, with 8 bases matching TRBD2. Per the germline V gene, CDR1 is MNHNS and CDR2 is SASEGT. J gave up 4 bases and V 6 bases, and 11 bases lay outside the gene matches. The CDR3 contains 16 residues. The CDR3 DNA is TGTGCCAGCAGGCCCAGAGCGGGAGAAAATTACAATGAGCAGTTCTTC. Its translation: CASRPRAGENYNEQFF.

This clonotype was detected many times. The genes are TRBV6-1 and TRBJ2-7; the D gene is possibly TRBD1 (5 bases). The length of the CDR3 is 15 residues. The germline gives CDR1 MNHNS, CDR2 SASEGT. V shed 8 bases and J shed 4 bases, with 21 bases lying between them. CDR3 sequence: CASGSGQTEGYEQYF. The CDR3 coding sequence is TGTGCCAGCGGATCGGGCCAGACAGAAGGGTACGAGCAGTACTTC.

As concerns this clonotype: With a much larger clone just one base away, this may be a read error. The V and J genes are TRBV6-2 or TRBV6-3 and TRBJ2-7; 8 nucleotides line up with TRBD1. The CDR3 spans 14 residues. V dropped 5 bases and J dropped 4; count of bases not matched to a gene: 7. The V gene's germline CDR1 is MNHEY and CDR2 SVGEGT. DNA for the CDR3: TGTGCCAGCAGTACCCAGGGGGCAACGTACGAGCAGTACTTC. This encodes CASSTQGATYEQYF.

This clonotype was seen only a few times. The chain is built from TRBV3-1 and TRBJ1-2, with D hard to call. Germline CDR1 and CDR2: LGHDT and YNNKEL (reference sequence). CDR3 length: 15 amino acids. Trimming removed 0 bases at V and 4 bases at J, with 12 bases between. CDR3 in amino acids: CASSQDPQDLYGYTF. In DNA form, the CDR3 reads TGTGCCAGCAGCCAAGATCCGCAGGATCTCTATGGCTACACCTTC.